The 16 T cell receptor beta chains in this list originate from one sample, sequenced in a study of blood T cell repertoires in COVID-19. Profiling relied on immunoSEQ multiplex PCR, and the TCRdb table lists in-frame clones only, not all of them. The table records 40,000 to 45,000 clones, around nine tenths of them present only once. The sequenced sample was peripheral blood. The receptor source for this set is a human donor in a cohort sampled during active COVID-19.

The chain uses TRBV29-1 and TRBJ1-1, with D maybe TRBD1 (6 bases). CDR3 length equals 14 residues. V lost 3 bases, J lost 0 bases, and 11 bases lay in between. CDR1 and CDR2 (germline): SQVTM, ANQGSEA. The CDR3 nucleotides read TGCAGCGTTGAGGACAGCTACATGAACACTGAAGCTTTCTTT. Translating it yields CSVEDSYMNTEAFF.

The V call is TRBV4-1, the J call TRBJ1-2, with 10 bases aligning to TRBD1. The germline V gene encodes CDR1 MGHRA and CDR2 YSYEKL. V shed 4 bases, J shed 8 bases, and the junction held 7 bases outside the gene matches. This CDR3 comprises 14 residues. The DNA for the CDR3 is TGCGCCAGCAGCCTATGGACAGGGGGTTCGGGCTACACCTTC. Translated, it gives CASSLWTGGSGYTF.

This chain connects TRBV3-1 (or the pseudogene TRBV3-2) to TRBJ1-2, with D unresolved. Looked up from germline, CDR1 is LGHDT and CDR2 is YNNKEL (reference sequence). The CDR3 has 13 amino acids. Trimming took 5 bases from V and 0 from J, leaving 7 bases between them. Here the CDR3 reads CASSLHSNYGYTF. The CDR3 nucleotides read TGTGCCAGCAGCTTACATTCTAACTATGGCTACACCTTC.

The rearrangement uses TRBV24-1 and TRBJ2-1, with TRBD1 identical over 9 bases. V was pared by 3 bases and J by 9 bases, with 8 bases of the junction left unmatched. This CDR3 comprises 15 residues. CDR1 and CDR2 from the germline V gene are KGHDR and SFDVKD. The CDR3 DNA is TGTGCCACCAGTGATCCGTCCGGGACAGGGTCTGAGCAGTTCTTC. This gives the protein CATSDPSGTGSEQFF.

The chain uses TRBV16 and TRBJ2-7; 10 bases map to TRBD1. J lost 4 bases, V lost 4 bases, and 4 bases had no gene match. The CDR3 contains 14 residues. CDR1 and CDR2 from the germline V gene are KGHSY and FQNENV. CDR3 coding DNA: TGTGCCAGCAGCCCCAGGACAGGGGGATACGAGCAGTACTTC. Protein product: CASSPRTGGYEQYF. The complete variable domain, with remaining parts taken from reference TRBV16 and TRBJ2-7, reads GEEVAQTPKHLVRGEGQKAKLYCAPIKGHSYVFWYQQVLKNEFKFLISFQNENVFDETGMPKERFSAKCLPNSPCSLEIQATKLEDSAVYFCASSPRTGGYEQYFGPGTRLTVT.

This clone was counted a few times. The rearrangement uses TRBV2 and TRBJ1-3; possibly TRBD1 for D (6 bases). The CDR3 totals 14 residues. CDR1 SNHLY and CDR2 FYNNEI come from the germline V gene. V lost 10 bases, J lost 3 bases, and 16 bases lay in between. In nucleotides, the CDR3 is TGTGCCACCCAACAGGGCCCGTTTGGAAACACCATATATTTT. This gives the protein CATQQGPFGNTIYF.

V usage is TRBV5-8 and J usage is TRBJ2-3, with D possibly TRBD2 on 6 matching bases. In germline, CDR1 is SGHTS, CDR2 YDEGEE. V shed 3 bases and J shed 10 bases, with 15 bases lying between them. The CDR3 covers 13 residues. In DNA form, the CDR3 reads TGTGCCAGCAGCTCGGAACGACTAGGCCCGCAGTATTTT. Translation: CASSSERLGPQYF.

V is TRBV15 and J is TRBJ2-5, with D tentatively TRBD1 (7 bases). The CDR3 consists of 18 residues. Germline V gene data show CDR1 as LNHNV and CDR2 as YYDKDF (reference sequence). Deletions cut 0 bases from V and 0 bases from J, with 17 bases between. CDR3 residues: CATSRDWGAGGYQETQYF. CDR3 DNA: TGTGCCACCAGCAGAGATTGGGGGGCAGGGGGGTACCAAGAGACCCAGTACTTC. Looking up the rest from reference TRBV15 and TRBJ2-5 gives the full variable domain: DAMVIQNPRYQVTQFGKPVTLSCSQTLNHNVMYWYQQKSSQAPKLLFHYYDKDFNNEADTPDNFQSRRPNTSFCFLDIRSPGLGDTAMYLCATSRDWGAGGYQETQYFGPGTRLLVL.

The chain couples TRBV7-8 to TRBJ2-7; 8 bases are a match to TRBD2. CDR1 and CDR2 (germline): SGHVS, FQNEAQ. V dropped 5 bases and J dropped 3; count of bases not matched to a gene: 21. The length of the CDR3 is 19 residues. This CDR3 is CASSEAVYYGRAPFYEQYF. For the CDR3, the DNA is TGTGCCAGCAGCGAAGCTGTATATTACGGGAGGGCCCCCTTCTACGAGCAGTACTTC.

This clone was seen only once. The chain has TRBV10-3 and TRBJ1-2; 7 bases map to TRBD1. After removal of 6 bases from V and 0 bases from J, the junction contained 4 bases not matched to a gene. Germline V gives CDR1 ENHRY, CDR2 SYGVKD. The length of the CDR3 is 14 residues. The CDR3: CAISPGTANYGYTF. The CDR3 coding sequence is TGTGCCATCAGCCCCGGGACAGCTAACTATGGCTACACCTTC.

The CDR3 DNA sequence: TGTGCCAGCAGCCAACTACTAGCTCCCCAAGAGACCCAGTACTTC. It codes for CASSQLLAPQETQYF. This sequence joins TRBV14 and TRBJ2-5; D possibly corresponds to TRBD2 (6 bases). V shed 2 bases and J shed 1 base, with 11 bases lying between them. Germline lookup yields CDR1 SGHDN and CDR2 FVKESK. This CDR3 is 15 amino acids long.

The CDR3 nucleotides read TGTGCCAGCAGCCAAATTTCAGGGGGTTGGGAGACCCAGTACTTC. It encodes CASSQISGGWETQYF. The rearrangement links TRBV7-7 to TRBJ2-5, with 7 bases lining up with TRBD1. J lost 5 bases, V lost 5 bases, and 11 bases had no gene match. Germline V gene sequence: CDR1 SSHAT, CDR2 FNYEAQ (reference sequence). The CDR3 sequence is 15 residues long.

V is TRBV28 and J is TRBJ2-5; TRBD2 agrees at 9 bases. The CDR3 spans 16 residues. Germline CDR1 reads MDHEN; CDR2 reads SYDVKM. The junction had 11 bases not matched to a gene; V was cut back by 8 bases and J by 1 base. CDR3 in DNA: TGTGCCAGCCCCCCAAGTTGGCGGGGGGGCCAAGAGACCCAGTACTTC. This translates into CASPPSWRGGQETQYF. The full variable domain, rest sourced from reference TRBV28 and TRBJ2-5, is DVKVTQSSRYLVKRTGEKVFLECVQDMDHENMFWYRQDPGLGLRLIYFSYDVKMKEKGDIPEGYSVSREKKERFSLILESASTNQTSMYLCASPPSWRGGQETQYFGPGTRLLVL.

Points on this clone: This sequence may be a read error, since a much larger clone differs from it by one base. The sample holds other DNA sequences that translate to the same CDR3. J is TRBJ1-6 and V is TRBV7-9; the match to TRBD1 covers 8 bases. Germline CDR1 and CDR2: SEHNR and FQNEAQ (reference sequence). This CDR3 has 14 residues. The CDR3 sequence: CAVGGQGNNSPLHF. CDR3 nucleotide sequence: TGTGCTGTAGGAGGACAGGGAAATAATTCACCCCTCCACTTT.

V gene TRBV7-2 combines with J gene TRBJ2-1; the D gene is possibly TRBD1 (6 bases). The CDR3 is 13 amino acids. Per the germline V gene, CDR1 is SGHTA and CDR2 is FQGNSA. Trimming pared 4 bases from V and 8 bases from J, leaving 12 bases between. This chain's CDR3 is CASSSTGFDEQFF. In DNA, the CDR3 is TGTGCCAGCAGCTCTACAGGGTTCGATGAGCAGTTCTTC.

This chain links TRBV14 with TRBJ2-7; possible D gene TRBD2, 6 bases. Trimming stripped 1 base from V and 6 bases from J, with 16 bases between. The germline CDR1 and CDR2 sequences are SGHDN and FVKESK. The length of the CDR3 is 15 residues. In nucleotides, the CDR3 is TGTGCCAGCAGCCAAGTGGTGGGCCCCGGGAGCGAGCAGTACTTC. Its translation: CASSQVVGPGSEQYF. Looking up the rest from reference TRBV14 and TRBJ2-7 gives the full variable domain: EAGVTQFPSHSVIEKGQTVTLRCDPISGHDNLYWYRRVMGKEIKFLLHFVKESKQDESGMPNNRFLAERTGGTYSTLKVQPAELEDSGVYFCASSQVVGPGSEQYFGPGTRLTVT.